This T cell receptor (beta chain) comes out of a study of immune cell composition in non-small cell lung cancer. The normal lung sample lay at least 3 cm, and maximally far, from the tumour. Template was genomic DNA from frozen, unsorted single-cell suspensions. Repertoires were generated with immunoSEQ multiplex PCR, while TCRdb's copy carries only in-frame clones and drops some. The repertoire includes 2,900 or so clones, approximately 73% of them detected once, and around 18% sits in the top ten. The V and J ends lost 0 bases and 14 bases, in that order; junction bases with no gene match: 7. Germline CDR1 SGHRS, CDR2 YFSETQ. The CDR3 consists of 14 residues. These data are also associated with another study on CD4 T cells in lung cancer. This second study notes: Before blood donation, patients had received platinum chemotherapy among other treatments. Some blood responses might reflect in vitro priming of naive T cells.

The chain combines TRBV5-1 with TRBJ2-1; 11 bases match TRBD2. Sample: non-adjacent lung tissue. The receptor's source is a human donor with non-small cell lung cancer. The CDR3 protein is CASSLEGSGGVKFF. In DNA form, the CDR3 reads TGCGCCAGCAGCTTGGAGGGTAGCGGGGGGGTGAAGTTCTTC.